This TCR beta chain was captured in a study of T cell responses to AZD1222 COVID-19 vaccine. This clone was recorded a few times. No antigen is known for it. The data were produced by immunoSEQ multiplex PCR, yet TCRdb's version contains in-frame clones alone and is incomplete. The sample lists some 190,000 clones, more than 80% occurring once. Broader study findings: Clonal diversity may have been underestimated in mostly white British donors. Among those given AZD1222, only six were seropositive at baseline.

V lost 1 base and J lost 3, with 8 bases in between. The CDR3 is 14 residues long. Germline V gene data show CDR1 as KGHDR and CDR2 as SFDVKD. V gene TRBV24-1 combines with J gene TRBJ1-2; no clear D gene. Here the sequenced sample was peripheral blood, taken on day 0 of AZD1222 vaccination. This TCR was sampled from an adult in good health. CDR3 amino acids: CATSDLKHHYGYTF. CDR3 DNA sequence: TGTGCCACCAGTGATTTAAAACACCACTATGGCTACACCTTC.